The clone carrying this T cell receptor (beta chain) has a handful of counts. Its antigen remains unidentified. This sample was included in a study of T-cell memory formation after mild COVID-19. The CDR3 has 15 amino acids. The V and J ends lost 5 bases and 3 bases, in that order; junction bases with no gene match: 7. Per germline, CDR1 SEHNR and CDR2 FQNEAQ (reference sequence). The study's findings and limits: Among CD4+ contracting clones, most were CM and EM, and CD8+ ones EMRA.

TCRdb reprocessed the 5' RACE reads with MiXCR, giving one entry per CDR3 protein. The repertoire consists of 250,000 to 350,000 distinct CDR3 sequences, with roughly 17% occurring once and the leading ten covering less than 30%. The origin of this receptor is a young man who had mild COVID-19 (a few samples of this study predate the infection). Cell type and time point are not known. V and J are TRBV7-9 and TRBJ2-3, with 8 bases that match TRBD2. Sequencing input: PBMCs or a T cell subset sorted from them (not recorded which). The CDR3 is CASSGSSGVTDTQYF. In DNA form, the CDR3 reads TGTGCCAGCAGCGGGAGTAGCGGGGTGACAGATACGCAGTATTTT.